The 13 T cell receptor beta chains reported below all come from one sample, sequenced in a study of T cell changes during pregnancy in multiple sclerosis. Produced via immunoSEQ multiplex PCR; TCRdb's table is partial and in-frame only. The sample has approximately 37,000 clones, roughly 90% seen once; the top ten hold roughly 4%. Sample: CD8+ T cells from peripheral blood mononuclear cells, taken in the first trimester of pregnancy. These receptors originate from a female donor with multiple sclerosis, enrolled in a pregnancy study.

The J gene is TRBJ1-5, the V gene TRBV6-5; no firm D call. This CDR3 has 15 residues. The V gene lost 5 bases and the J gene lost 6 bases, with 17 bases spanning the gap. Germline loops: CDR1 MNHEY, CDR2 SVGAGI. The CDR3 coding sequence is TGTGCCAGCAGTAGGTCTAGAGGGATAGGTCAGCCCCAGCATTTT. Its protein is CASSRSRGIGQPQHF.

The genes are TRBV5-6 and TRBJ2-4, with D unresolved. The length of the CDR3 is 14 residues. CDR1 and CDR2 from the germline V gene are SGHDT and YYEEEE. With 1 base removed from V and 0 bases from J, the gap between germline ends came to 5 bases. The CDR3: CASSLLVAKNIQYF. The CDR3 nucleotides read TGTGCCAGCAGCTTGTTAGTAGCCAAAAACATTCAGTACTTC.

The chain employs TRBV9 and TRBJ2-5; D is undetermined. The DNA matches TRBJ2-7 better at its end, which makes the J call doubtful. CDR3 length: 13 amino acids. Germline V gene lookup returns CDR1 SGDLS and CDR2 YYNGEE. The CDR3 region has the DNA TGTGCCAGCAGCCCCCGTTTCTCCTACGAGCAGTACTTC. This translates into CASSPRFSYEQYF.

This clone has a handful of counts. The V and J genes are TRBV19 and TRBJ1-2, with a tentative D call TRBD1 (5 bases). Trimming removed 5 bases from V and 2 bases from J, with 12 bases in between. The germline V gene encodes CDR1 LNHDA and CDR2 SQIVND (reference sequence). This CDR3 spans 14 amino acids. The CDR3 DNA sequence: TGTGCCAGTAGTTTCCGGACACAAAACTATGGCTACACCTTC. It encodes CASSFRTQNYGYTF.

The V and J genes are TRBV19 and TRBJ2-7; possible D gene TRBD2, 6 bases. Germline V CDR1 and CDR2: LNHDA, SQIVND (reference sequence). V was shortened by 10 bases and J by 6 bases, with 19 bases between the two germline ends. The CDR3 has 13 residues. CDR3 residues: CATSGGSVFEQYF. DNA of the CDR3: TGTGCCACCTCAGGAGGGTCTGTCTTCGAGCAGTACTTC.

The chain couples TRBV6-5 to TRBJ2-5, with 9 nucleotides matching TRBD2. Germline CDR1 and CDR2: MNHEY and SVGAGI. The CDR3 loop spans 15 amino acids. The ends lost 2 bases at V and 2 bases at J; junction bases unmatched: 3. The CDR3 nucleotides are TGTGCCAGCAGTTACAATAGCGGGGGACAAGAGACCCAGTACTTC. Encoded protein: CASSYNSGGQETQYF.

CDR3 sequence: CASSAASTGWLRGNTIYF. DNA of the CDR3: TGTGCCAGCAGCGCAGCCTCGACAGGGTGGTTGAGAGGAAACACCATATATTTT. The V and J genes are TRBV7-6 and TRBJ1-3; TRBD1 aligns across 7 bases. The CDR3 loop spans 18 amino acids. Trimming removed 5 bases from V and 4 bases from J; junction bases left unmatched: 17. In germline, CDR1 is SGHVS, CDR2 FNYEAQ.

This sequence joins TRBV2 and TRBJ2-7; 7 positions match TRBD1. The junction had 7 bases not matched to a gene; V was cut back by 5 bases and J by 0 bases. Germline CDR1 SNHLY, CDR2 FYNNEI. CDR3 length equals 15 residues. The CDR3 sequence: CASSTHRGSSYEQYF. The CDR3, as DNA: TGTGCCAGCAGTACCCACAGGGGCAGCTCCTACGAGCAGTACTTC.

This sequence joins TRBV18 and TRBJ1-2; D is uncertain. CDR3 length: 11 amino acids. The V end was cut by 5 bases, the J end by 8 bases, with 9 bases between. Germline-derived CDR1 and CDR2 are KGHSH and LQKENI. CDR3 in DNA: TGTGCCAGCTCAGTCAGCGACGGCTACACCTTC. Translating it yields CASSVSDGYTF.

This clone was observed a handful of times. An end of the junction differs from the germline gene, which may be a read error. The chain is built from TRBV25-1 and TRBJ1-4, with 12 bases that match TRBD1. Germline V lookup: CDR1 MGHDK, CDR2 SYGVNS. The CDR3 length is 14 residues. The CDR3 DNA sequence: TGTGCCAGCAGTGAATGGGACAGGGGGCGAAAAACTGTTTTT. Residues: CASSEWDRGRKTVF.

The V and J genes are TRBV6-5 and TRBJ1-5, with a weak D call TRBD1 (6 bases). With 6 bases removed from V and 4 bases from J, the gap between germline ends came to 10 bases. CDR3 length: 13 amino acids. Germline CDR1 and CDR2: MNHEY and SVGAGI. This CDR3 reads CASRLGGNQPQHF. The CDR3 DNA is TGTGCCAGCAGATTAGGGGGAAATCAGCCCCAGCATTTT.

The chain couples TRBV29-1 to TRBJ1-2; D might be TRBD1 (6 bases). Germline lookup yields CDR1 SQVTM and CDR2 ANQGSEA. This CDR3 region has 13 residues. V was cut by 3 bases and J by 4 bases, with 12 bases left in between. Here the CDR3 DNA reads TGCAGCGTTGAGACAGGAGAATCCTATGGCTACACCTTC. As protein: CSVETGESYGYTF.

The V and J genes are TRBV6-5 and TRBJ2-7; TRBD2 matches 7 bases. The CDR3 consists of 12 residues. V lost 7 bases and J lost 3; bases outside the gene matches: 3. Looked up from germline, CDR1 is MNHEY and CDR2 is SVGAGI. In DNA form, the CDR3 reads TGTGCCAGCAACGGACTAGGCTACGAGCAGTACTTC. Its translation: CASNGLGYEQYF.